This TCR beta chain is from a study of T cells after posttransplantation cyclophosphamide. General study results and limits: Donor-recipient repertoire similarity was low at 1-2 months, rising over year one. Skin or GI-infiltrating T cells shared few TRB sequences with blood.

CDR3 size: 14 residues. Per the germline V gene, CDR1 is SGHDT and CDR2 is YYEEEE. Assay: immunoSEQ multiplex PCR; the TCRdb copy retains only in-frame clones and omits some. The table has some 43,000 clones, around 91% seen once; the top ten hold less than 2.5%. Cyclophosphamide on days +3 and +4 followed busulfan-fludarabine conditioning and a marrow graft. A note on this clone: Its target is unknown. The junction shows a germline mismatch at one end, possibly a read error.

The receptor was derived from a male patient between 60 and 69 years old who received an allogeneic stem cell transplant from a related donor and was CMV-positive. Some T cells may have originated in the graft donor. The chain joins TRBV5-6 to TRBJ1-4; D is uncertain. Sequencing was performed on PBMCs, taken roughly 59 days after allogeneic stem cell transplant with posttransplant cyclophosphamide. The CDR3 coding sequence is TGTGCCAGCAACTTGATTAGGGAGGGTGAAAAACTGTTTTTT. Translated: CASNLIREGEKLFF.